The 32 T cell receptor beta chains below were found in one sample sequenced in a study of shared clonotypes between healthy human individuals. Method: immunoSEQ multiplex PCR; TCRdb's copy keeps in-frame clones and lacks some. Of roughly 590,000 clones listed, roughly 96% are singletons. Terminally differentiated effector memory CD45RA+ cells were left out of the naive CD8 fraction, which was CD45RO-negative and positively selected for CCR7. The specimen was naive CD8+ T cells sorted from blood. Every receptor here comes from a woman younger than 45 in good health.

The V gene is TRBV10-1, the J gene TRBJ2-5; D gene unclear. This CDR3 has 14 residues. CDR1 is WNHNN and CDR2 is SYGVQD in the germline V gene (reference sequence). Trimming removed 0 bases from V and 2 bases from J, with 7 bases in between. CDR3 bases: TGCGCCAGCAGTGAGTCGATGGGGCAAGAGACCCAGTACTTC. Protein product: CASSESMGQETQYF.

The chain combines TRBV15 with TRBJ1-2; 7 bases fit TRBD1. This CDR3 comprises 16 residues. The trim removed 5 bases at V and 0 bases at J, leaving 9 bases unmatched. CDR1 and CDR2 (germline): LNHNV, YYDKDF (reference sequence). CDR3: CATSPRGQVANYGYTF. In nucleotides, the CDR3 is TGTGCCACCAGCCCGAGAGGACAGGTAGCTAACTATGGCTACACCTTC.

This sequence joins TRBV4-1 and TRBJ1-2, with unresolved D. The CDR3 runs 16 residues. Germline CDR1 MGHRA, CDR2 YSYEKL. V was pared by 3 bases and J by 3 bases, with 17 bases between. The CDR3 bases are TGCGCCAGCAGCCACACGCAAGACTCCCTATACTATGGCTACACCTTC. Protein: CASSHTQDSLYYGYTF.

This sequence joins TRBV4-1 and TRBJ2-1; a possible D gene is TRBD2 (5 bases). Trimming removed 4 bases from V and 4 bases from J, with 11 bases in between. Germline V gives CDR1 MGHRA, CDR2 YSYEKL. The CDR3 sequence is 14 residues long. The CDR3 spells CASSPAGTYNEQFF. The CDR3 DNA is TGCGCCAGCAGCCCCGCGGGTACTTACAATGAGCAGTTCTTC.

This chain's CDR3 is CASSSTELTSADEQFF. The DNA of the CDR3 is TGTGCCAGCAGTTCAACGGAGCTTACTAGCGCTGATGAGCAGTTCTTC. The gene calls are TRBV28 and TRBJ2-1, with 7 bases fitting TRBD2. After removal of 4 bases from V and 8 bases from J, the junction contained 14 bases not matched to a gene. Germline-derived CDR1 and CDR2 are MDHEN and SYDVKM. The length of the CDR3 is 16 residues.

This clone was recorded a few times. This rearrangement joins TRBV27 to TRBJ1-1; TRBD1 is a possible D gene (5 bases). V was clipped by 8 bases and J by 8 bases, with 12 bases between them. Germline values: CDR1 MNHEY, CDR2 SMNVEV (reference sequence). The CDR3 runs to 11 residues. The CDR3 region is CASGRQREAFF. For the CDR3, the DNA is TGTGCCAGCGGTAGACAGCGAGAAGCTTTCTTT.

The rearrangement uses TRBV18 and TRBJ2-5; D is unresolved. This CDR3 comprises 15 residues. The V and J ends lost 2 bases and 2 bases respectively, with 12 bases between them. Germline V CDR1 and CDR2: KGHSH, LQKENI. The CDR3 coding sequence is TGTGCCAGCTCACCAGGAGTCAGGCTTCAAGAGACCCAGTACTTC. Its translation: CASSPGVRLQETQYF.

This chain joins TRBV15 and TRBJ1-1, with D unclear. Looked up from germline, CDR1 is LNHNV and CDR2 is YYDKDF (reference sequence). V dropped 0 bases and J dropped 1 base, with 9 bases sitting between them. This CDR3 has 15 residues. Written as DNA, the CDR3 is TGTGCCACCAGCAGAGATAGGCAACAGAACACTGAAGCTTTCTTT. As protein: CATSRDRQQNTEAFF.

This rearrangement joins TRBV7-9 to TRBJ1-1, with D perhaps TRBD1 (6 bases). With 5 bases removed from V and 3 bases from J, the gap between germline ends came to 16 bases. This CDR3 has 15 amino acids. CDR1 is SEHNR, CDR2 FQNEAQ, per germline (reference sequence). The CDR3 region has the DNA TGTGCCAGCAGCACGGACAGCCCACGGGACACTGAAGCTTTCTTT. Amino acids: CASSTDSPRDTEAFF.

The chain is built from TRBV6-1 and TRBJ2-7; D unresolved. CDR1 and CDR2 from the germline V gene are MNHNS and SASEGT. V shed 3 bases and J shed 4 bases, with 10 bases lying between them. CDR3 length: 13 amino acids. The CDR3 sequence is CASSDWSKYEQYF. In DNA form, the CDR3 reads TGTGCCAGCAGTGATTGGAGCAAGTACGAGCAGTACTTC.

V and J are TRBV7-2 and TRBJ2-1; 8 bases are shared with TRBD2. The germline V gene encodes CDR1 SGHTA and CDR2 FQGNSA. With V trimmed by 4 bases and J by 3 bases, 11 bases remained unmatched. The CDR3 length is 17 residues. CDR3 amino acids: CASSYPPWREDYNEQFF. DNA of the CDR3: TGTGCCAGCAGCTATCCCCCATGGCGGGAGGACTACAATGAGCAGTTCTTC.

The chain has TRBV7-2 and TRBJ2-7; 9 positions match TRBD1. In germline, CDR1 is SGHTA, CDR2 FQGNSA. The CDR3 consists of 12 residues. J lost 12 bases, V lost 5 bases, and 8 bases had no gene match. The CDR3 protein is CASSQYRGRMYF. The CDR3 bases are TGTGCCAGCAGCCAGTACAGGGGGCGAATGTACTTC.

The rearrangement uses TRBV13 and TRBJ1-4, with D hard to call. The CDR3 loop spans 15 amino acids. V was shortened by 1 base and J by 6 bases, with 12 bases between the two germline ends. Looked up from germline, CDR1 is PRHDT and CDR2 is FYEKMQ (reference sequence). CDR3 sequence reads: CASSLENSPHEKLFF. Here the CDR3 DNA reads TGTGCCAGCAGCTTAGAGAATTCTCCCCATGAAAAACTGTTTTTT.

The genes are TRBV27 and TRBJ1-3; a possible D gene is TRBD1 (5 bases). With 3 bases removed from V and 3 bases from J, the gap between germline ends came to 9 bases. The CDR3 is 14 amino acids. Germline V gene lookup returns CDR1 MNHEY and CDR2 SMNVEV (reference sequence). The DNA for the CDR3 is TGTGCCAGCAGTTTCGACAGATTTGGAAACACCATATATTTT. Amino acids: CASSFDRFGNTIYF.

This clone was observed a single time. This chain uses TRBV2 with TRBJ2-2; TRBD2 agrees at 13 bases. CDR1 is SNHLY and CDR2 is FYNNEI in the germline V gene. The CDR3 sequence is 15 residues long. V was clipped by 5 bases and J by 7 bases; unmatched bases: 4. The CDR3 sequence is CASSWTSGSGGELFF. The DNA of the CDR3 is TGTGCCAGCAGTTGGACTAGCGGGAGCGGCGGGGAGCTGTTTTTT.

The genes are TRBV10-3 and TRBJ2-1, with 8 nucleotides matching TRBD1. J lost 7 bases, V lost 10 bases, and 9 bases had no gene match. Germline V CDR1 and CDR2: ENHRY, SYGVKD. CDR3 length equals 13 residues. The CDR3, as DNA: TGTGCCACACGACAGGGGTGGGATAATGAGCAGTTCTTC. Translating gives CATRQGWDNEQFF.

The chain recombines TRBV9 with TRBJ2-1; D is perhaps TRBD1 or TRBD2 (5 bases each). Per germline, CDR1 SGDLS and CDR2 YYNGEE. Trimming cost V 0 bases and J 10 bases, with 8 bases left between them. CDR3 size: 12 residues. Here the CDR3 reads CASSVAWGEQFF. The CDR3 DNA sequence: TGTGCCAGCAGCGTAGCTTGGGGGGAGCAGTTCTTC.

CDR3: CASNDRGTYEQYF. The CDR3 DNA reads TGTGCCAGCAACGACAGGGGAACCTACGAGCAGTACTTC. V and J are TRBV5-5 and TRBJ2-7; TRBD1 matches at 8 bases. V was clipped by 6 bases and J by 2 bases; unmatched bases: 4. The CDR3 spans 13 residues. Per germline, CDR1 SGHKS and CDR2 YYEKEE (reference sequence). Using reference TRBV5-5 and TRBJ2-7 for the parts outside the CDR3, the full variable domain is DAGVTQSPTHLIKTRGQQVTLRCSPISGHKSVSWYQQVLGQGPQFIFQYYEKEERGRGNFPDRFSARQFPNYSSELNVNALLLGDSALYLCASNDRGTYEQYFGPGTRLTVT.

The rearrangement joins TRBV19 to TRBJ2-7; 7 nucleotides align to TRBD1. The germline V gene has CDR1 LNHDA and CDR2 SQIVND (reference sequence). V lost 5 bases, J lost 4 bases, and 5 bases stayed unmatched. This CDR3 has 13 residues. The CDR3 region has the DNA TGTGCCAGTAGTCCCCCGGGACAGTACGAGCAGTACTTC. Residues: CASSPPGQYEQYF.

The chain combines TRBV2 with TRBJ2-3; 7 bases are shared with TRBD1. The CDR3 is made up of 16 amino acids. The trim removed 4 bases at V and 0 bases at J, leaving 7 bases unmatched. Germline CDR1 and CDR2: SNHLY and FYNNEI. The CDR3 region has the DNA TGTGCCAGCAGTGGACAGGGAGTTTCTAGCACAGATACGCAGTATTTT. Protein product: CASSGQGVSSTDTQYF.

This clone was found once. CDR3 protein: CASSYGGLGTEAFF. The CDR3 DNA reads TGTGCCAGCAGTTACGGTGGGCTGGGCACTGAAGCTTTCTTT. The genes are TRBV6-6 and TRBJ1-1; D not resolved. This CDR3 has 14 residues. The germline V and J ends were trimmed by 2 bases and 4 bases, with 11 bases remaining between them. Germline loops: CDR1 MNHNY, CDR2 SVGAGI (reference sequence).

V usage is TRBV27 and J usage is TRBJ2-1, with a possible D match to TRBD2 (7 bases). The CDR3 loop spans 18 amino acids. Germline V lookup: CDR1 MNHEY, CDR2 SMNVEV (reference sequence). V was pared by 2 bases and J by 1 base, with 18 bases between. CDR3 in amino acids: CASSLMGASGFSYNEQFF. The CDR3 nucleotides read TGTGCCAGCAGTTTAATGGGGGCTAGCGGTTTTTCCTACAATGAGCAGTTCTTC.

This clone was seen once. The chain joins TRBV10-3 to TRBJ2-7, with D maybe TRBD2 (5 bases). The CDR3 has 12 amino acids. Germline-derived CDR1 and CDR2 are ENHRY and SYGVKD. V lost 8 bases, J lost 4 bases, and 12 bases lay in between. Here the CDR3 reads CAIGLADYEQYF. In DNA form, the CDR3 reads TGTGCCATCGGGCTAGCTGATTACGAGCAGTACTTC.

The genes are TRBV4-1 and TRBJ2-2; D gene ambiguous. This CDR3 contains 12 residues. CDR1 MGHRA and CDR2 YSYEKL come from the germline V gene. Trimming took off 5 bases at V and 8 bases at J, with 9 bases between the two ends. The CDR3 here is CASSSTAGELFF. DNA of the CDR3: TGCGCCAGCAGCTCCACAGCTGGGGAGCTGTTTTTT.

The V gene is TRBV28, the J gene TRBJ1-5, with TRBD1 matching 9 bases. The CDR3 totals 15 residues. Germline CDR1 reads MDHEN; CDR2 reads SYDVKM. Losses at the gene ends were 4 bases for V and 5 bases for J; bases not matched to a gene: 6. The CDR3 loop is CASSSQDRGYQPQHF. In DNA, the CDR3 is TGTGCCAGCAGTTCCCAGGACAGGGGCTATCAGCCCCAGCATTTT.

The V gene is TRBV5-4, the J gene TRBJ2-7; the match to TRBD2 covers 13 bases. Per the germline V gene, CDR1 is SGHNT and CDR2 is YYREEE (reference sequence). CDR3 length equals 16 residues. The V segment lost 2 bases and the J segment 6 bases; nucleotides outside the gene matches: 8. CDR3 sequence reads: CASSFGLAGVAAEQYF. The CDR3 DNA reads TGTGCCAGCAGCTTCGGACTAGCGGGAGTGGCGGCCGAGCAGTACTTC.

As to this clone: The same CDR3 also results from other DNA sequences found in this sample. V is TRBV27 and J is TRBJ1-5; the D gene is possibly TRBD1 (6 bases). Per the germline V gene, CDR1 is MNHEY and CDR2 is SMNVEV (reference sequence). The CDR3 length is 14 residues. Between the trimmed V and J ends, which lost 2 bases and 4 bases, there was a span of 9 bases. The CDR3 spells CASSLRQGNQPQHF. CDR3 nucleotide sequence: TGTGCCAGCAGTTTAAGGCAGGGGAATCAGCCCCAGCATTTT.

The gene calls are TRBV2 and TRBJ1-1; TRBD1 matches at 7 bases. The length of the CDR3 is 14 residues. V lost 6 bases to trimming and J lost 1 base; unmatched junction nucleotides: 5. Germline V CDR1 and CDR2: SNHLY, FYNNEI. For the CDR3, the DNA is TGTGCCAGCAGATACAGGGGAGCGAACACTGAAGCTTTCTTT. It is translated as CASRYRGANTEAFF.

Comment on this clone: No DNA is shown, since the ends of the CDR3 on it are uncertain; the CDR3 is the one TCRdb lists. The gene calls are TRBV9 and TRBJ1-1; TRBD1 is the table's D call, not checked against the DNA. The germline V gene encodes CDR1 SGDLS and CDR2 YYNGEE. The CDR3 region is 20 residues in length, termini included. The CDR3 is CASSVVTSFLWTRHQGEAFF.

V is TRBV15 and J is TRBJ1-1, with D unresolved. V was pared by 1 base and J by 0 bases, with 6 bases between. CDR1 is LNHNV and CDR2 is YYDKDF in the germline V gene (reference sequence). CDR3 length: 14 amino acids. The CDR3, as DNA: TGTGCCACCAGCAGAGTCGATTTGAACACTGAAGCTTTCTTT. Its protein product is CATSRVDLNTEAFF.

The chain employs TRBV27 and TRBJ2-3, with D unclear. This CDR3 is 11 amino acids long. Trimming pared 5 bases from V and 2 bases from J, leaving 2 bases between. CDR1 MNHEY and CDR2 SMNVEV come from the germline V gene (reference sequence). CDR3 sequence reads: CASSDTDTQYF. CDR3 sequence (DNA): TGTGCCAGCAGTGACACAGATACGCAGTATTTT.

The chain is built from TRBV4-1 and TRBJ2-7; D gene uncertain. Germline V gene lookup returns CDR1 MGHRA and CDR2 YSYEKL. V was pared by 0 bases and J by 5 bases, with 20 bases between. The CDR3 sequence is 17 residues long. The chain's CDR3 is CASSQEYRVAKGHEQYF. CDR3 DNA sequence: TGCGCCAGCAGCCAAGAGTACCGGGTTGCTAAGGGCCACGAGCAGTACTTC.